One and the same sample provided the 3 T cell receptor beta chains below, sequenced in a study of T cell changes during pregnancy in multiple sclerosis. Produced via immunoSEQ multiplex PCR; TCRdb's table is partial and in-frame only. The data hold 50,000 to 80,000 clones, with 91% observed a single time. The sample was CD8+ T cells from peripheral blood mononuclear cells, taken before pregnancy. These receptors were collected from a female donor with multiple sclerosis, enrolled in a pregnancy study.

V is TRBV2 and J is TRBJ2-1; TRBD1 matches at 10 bases. J was trimmed by 0 bases and V by 6 bases; bases with no gene match: 23. CDR3 length: 22 residues. Germline V gene lookup returns CDR1 SNHLY and CDR2 FYNNEI. The CDR3 reads CASREPRPGTGVFPSSYNEQFF. In nucleotides, the CDR3 is TGTGCCAGCAGGGAGCCCCGACCCGGGACAGGGGTCTTCCCGAGCTCCTACAATGAGCAGTTCTTC.

This sequence joins TRBV7-9 and TRBJ2-2, with TRBD1 matching over 10 bases. Germline CDR1 and CDR2: SEHNR and FQNEAQ (reference sequence). With V trimmed by 3 bases and J by 3 bases, 13 bases remained unmatched. The CDR3 is made up of 19 amino acids. The CDR3 region has the DNA TGTGCCAGCAGCTTTCAGCCGGGACAGGGGAAGGGGCACACCGGGGAGCTGTTTTTT. As protein: CASSFQPGQGKGHTGELFF.

DNA of the CDR3: TGTGCCAGCAGCTTACAGGGGGAAGCTTTCTTT. It specifies CASSLQGEAFF. The chain carries TRBV7-9 and TRBJ1-1, with TRBD1 as a possible D gene (6 bases). Trimming pared 2 bases from V and 8 bases from J, leaving 6 bases between. Looked up from germline, CDR1 is SEHNR and CDR2 is FQNEAQ (reference sequence). The CDR3 loop spans 11 amino acids.